Listed below are T cell receptor beta chains from one sample, sequenced in a study of blood T cell repertoires in COVID-19. The assay was immunoSEQ multiplex PCR, and TCRdb's table has in-frame clones only and misses some. Of some 310,000 clones in the sample, 85% to 90% were seen once. Sequenced: peripheral blood. These receptors originate from a woman in her 30s with COVID-19, enrolled during active disease. Each CDR3 is given with its conserved first and last residue. A D gene is named only where the DNA matches it firmly. The size entry is marked missing in some rows and otherwise reads once, few, many or a size class.

TGTGCCAGCAAGGACGGCGGGAGGTACCTCTTGGAGCAGTTCTTC | CASKDGGRYLLEQFF | TRBJ2-1 | NA | TRBV2 | TRBD2
TGTGCCAGCAGCTTCAGGGACATGAACACTGAAGCTTTCTTT | CASSFRDMNTEAFF | TRBJ1-1 | NA | TRBV13 | NA
TGCGCCAGCAGCAGGTGGGCGGGCCAAGAGACCCAGTACTTC | CASSRWAGQETQYF | TRBJ2-5 | NA | TRBV5-1 | NA
TGTGCCAGCAGATCGGACAGGGAGGGACGTCTTGGCTACACCTTC | CASRSDREGRLGYTF | TRBJ1-2 | NA | TRBV5-6 | TRBD1
TGTGCCAGCAGTTCTAGAGGGGGATACAATGAGCAGTTCTTC | CASSSRGGYNEQFF | TRBJ2-1 | once | TRBV6-6 | NA
TGTGCCAGCAGCTTCGGACAGAGCACAGATACGCAGTATTTT | CASSFGQSTDTQYF | TRBJ2-3 | NA | TRBV11-2 | NA
TGTGCCACTAACCCTGCTAACTATGGCTACACCTTC | CATNPANYGYTF | TRBJ1-2 | NA | TRBV2 | NA
TGTGCCAGCAGCTTGGCGGGAGTGAGGGAGACCCAGTACTTC | CASSLAGVRETQYF | TRBJ2-5 | NA | TRBV7-2 | TRBD2
TGCGCCAGCAGCTCGGAGACAGTTAGCACAGATACGCAGTATTTT | CASSSETVSTDTQYF | TRBJ2-3 | NA | TRBV5-1 | NA
TGTGCCAGCAGTTTGGGACCCCAGGGGATCAATGAGCAGTTCTTC | CASSLGPQGINEQFF | TRBJ2-1 | NA | TRBV27 | NA
TGCGCCAGCAGCCAAGCGCTAGCGGGAGTCAATGAGCAGTTCTTC | CASSQALAGVNEQFF | TRBJ2-1 | NA | TRBV4-1 | TRBD2
TGCGCCAGCAGCTTGGGTCTAGCGGGAGACCTCCTGAACACCGGGGAGCTGTTTTTT | CASSLGLAGDLLNTGELFF | TRBJ2-2 | NA | TRBV5-1 | TRBD2
TGTGCCAGTAGTATGAGGACTAGCAGACGCTCCTACAATGAGCAGTTCTTC | CASSMRTSRRSYNEQFF | TRBJ2-1 | NA | TRBV19 | TRBD2
TGTGCCAGCAGCCTTACAGGGATAGGAGAAAAACTGTTTTTT | CASSLTGIGEKLFF | TRBJ1-4 | NA | TRBV6-5 | NA
TGCAGCGTTGCAGCGGGACTATACGGTGAGCAGTTCTTC | CSVAAGLYGEQFF | TRBJ2-1 | NA | TRBV29-1 | TRBD2
TGTGCCAGCAGCTTGACCCCGGGACAGGGTCGCGAGCAGTACTTC | CASSLTPGQGREQYF | TRBJ2-7 | NA | TRBV11-2 | TRBD1
TGTGCCAGCAGCCAAGATTTTTCCGGCGGGAGCGGCTACGAGCAGTACTTC | CASSQDFSGGSGYEQYF | TRBJ2-7 | NA | TRBV4-2 | TRBD2
TGTGCCAGTAGTATGGGAGACTTGCGAGGGGAGCTGTTTTTT | CASSMGDLRGELFF | TRBJ2-2 | NA | TRBV19 | NA
TGTGCCAGCGGACAGACCTATAGCAATCAGCCCCAGCATTTT | CASGQTYSNQPQHF | TRBJ1-5 | NA | TRBV2 | NA
TGTGCCAGCAGTACGCATACTAGCGGGAAAGAGACCCAGTACTTC | CASSTHTSGKETQYF | TRBJ2-5 | few | TRBV6-5 | TRBD2
TGTGCCAGTACCTTTTTTGGGGGGACGAGCAATCAGCCCCAGCATTTT | CASTFFGGTSNQPQHF | TRBJ1-5 | NA | TRBV19 | NA
TGTGCCAGCAGCCTGGGACAAGATAATTCACCCCTCCACTTT | CASSLGQDNSPLHF | TRBJ1-6 | NA | TRBV3-1/TRBV3-2 | NA
TGTGCCAGCAGCTGGGGGCCCCGAACTAGCGGCACAGATACGCAGTATTTT | CASSWGPRTSGTDTQYF | TRBJ2-3 | NA | TRBV5-6 | NA
TGCGCCAGCAGCGGAGCGGGCCCGACTAGCGGAACAGATACGCAGTATTTT | CASSGAGPTSGTDTQYF | TRBJ2-3 | NA | TRBV4-1 | TRBD2
TGTGCCAGCATGGGACAATTCATTAGCAATCAGCCCCAGCATTTT | CASMGQFISNQPQHF | TRBJ1-5 | NA | TRBV6-5 | NA
TGTGCCTGGAGGACAGGGCTCTCTGGAAACACCATATATTTT | CAWRTGLSGNTIYF | TRBJ1-3 | few | TRBV30 | TRBD1
TGTGCCAGCAGTCCACTCCGTTCGGACAGTTGGGGCACCGGGGAGCTGTTTTTT | CASSPLRSDSWGTGELFF | TRBJ2-2 | NA | TRBV27 | NA
TGTGCCATTTACTCGAGGACAGGGGTCTTGAATCAGCCCCAGCATTTT | CAIYSRTGVLNQPQHF | TRBJ1-5 | NA | TRBV19 | TRBD1
TGTGCCAGCAGCCAGGGGCAGCCTAATGAAAAACTGTTTTTT | CASSQGQPNEKLFF | TRBJ1-4 | NA | TRBV7-6 | NA
TGTGCCAGCAGTTCTGGGACAGGGACTAATGAGCAGTTCTTC | CASSSGTGTNEQFF | TRBJ2-1 | NA | TRBV27 | TRBD1
TGTGCCAGCAGTCCTGCCTGGCCCGAGCAGTACTTC | CASSPAWPEQYF | TRBJ2-7 | NA | TRBV28 | NA
TGTGCCAGCAGCCCTATGAGCAATACGCAGTATTTT | CASSPMSNTQYF | TRBJ2-3 | NA | TRBV27 | NA
TGTGCCAGCAGCTTAATGCCTAGCGGGAGGGCCGGGAGTGGGAATACGCAGTATTTT | CASSLMPSGRAGSGNTQYF | TRBJ2-3 | NA | TRBV7-3 | TRBD2
TGTGCCAGCAGCTTAAGTGGTGTCACTCCTAACTATGGCTACACCTTC | CASSLSGVTPNYGYTF | TRBJ1-2 | NA | TRBV11-2 | NA
TGTGCCAGCAGCTCTCGGGACAGCGCTCCCGGGTCAGATACGCAGTATTTT | CASSSRDSAPGSDTQYF | TRBJ2-3 | NA | TRBV7-9 | TRBD1
TGTGCCACCAGTGATCAGAGTCAGGGGGGCGAGCTGTTTTTT | CATSDQSQGGELFF | TRBJ2-2 | NA | TRBV24-1 | NA
TGTGCCAGCAGCGTTGGCCCTAGCACAGATACGCAGTATTTT | CASSVGPSTDTQYF | TRBJ2-3 | NA | TRBV9 | NA
TGTGCCAGCAGTCCCAAACGTTCCGACAGGGGAGAAGCTTTCTTT | CASSPKRSDRGEAFF | TRBJ1-1 | NA | TRBV27 | TRBD1
TGTGCCACCAGCAGAGACAGGGTGGAAGGCGAGCAGTACTTC | CATSRDRVEGEQYF | TRBJ2-7 | NA | TRBV15 | NA
TGTGCCAGCAGCCGCAGGGGAGACTATGGCTACACCTTC | CASSRRGDYGYTF | TRBJ1-2 | NA | TRBV5-5 | NA
TGTGCCAGCAGTGACCCCCGACAGGGGAGCAATGAGCAGTTCTTC | CASSDPRQGSNEQFF | TRBJ2-1 | NA | TRBV6-1 | TRBD1
TGTGCCAGCAGTTTATTTGGTCGGACAGTCGAAGCTTTCTTT | CASSLFGRTVEAFF | TRBJ1-1 | NA | TRBV28 | NA
TGCGCCAGCAGTGATGGAGCGGGGGATTCCTACGAGCAGTACTTC | CASSDGAGDSYEQYF | TRBJ2-7 | NA | TRBV10-2 | TRBD2
TGTGCCTGGAGACCAGGAGACAGGGGGGTGTGGACTGAAGCTTTCTTT | CAWRPGDRGVWTEAFF | TRBJ1-1 | NA | TRBV30 | TRBD1
TGTGCCAGCAGCTCTTGGGGCCGATGGACAGGGGAAGCCTATGGCTACACCTTC | CASSSWGRWTGEAYGYTF | TRBJ1-2 | NA | TRBV7-2 | TRBD1
TGTGCCAGCAGCCAAGAAAACATACCCTACGAGCAGTACTTC | CASSQENIPYEQYF | TRBJ2-7 | once | TRBV3-1/TRBV3-2 | NA
TGTGCCACCAGTGATGCGGACAGGGGGTACTCCTCTGGGGCCAACGTCCTGACTTTC | CATSDADRGYSSGANVLTF | TRBJ2-6 | NA | TRBV24-1 | TRBD1
TGTGCCAGCAGCTTTGACAGCTACGAGCAGTACTTC | CASSFDSYEQYF | TRBJ2-7 | once | TRBV5-4 | NA
TGTGCCAGCAGCTTAATTGGGGATCCGGCGGGAACAGAGACCCAGTACTTC | CASSLIGDPAGTETQYF | TRBJ2-5 | NA | TRBV7-2 | NA
TGTGCCAGCTCACCTGACAGGGGCCCAGGGCGCACTGAAGCTTTCTTT | CASSPDRGPGRTEAFF | TRBJ1-1 | NA | TRBV18 | TRBD1
TGCGCCAGCAGCAGACCGGACAGGGGGGAAGCTTTCTTT | CASSRPDRGEAFF | TRBJ1-1 | NA | TRBV5-1 | TRBD1
TGTGCCAGCATTATGGGGAGCGTCGGGTACGAGCAGTACTTC | CASIMGSVGYEQYF | TRBJ2-7 | NA | TRBV2 | NA
TGTGCCAGCGAGGGACTAGTATCCTACGAGCAGTACTTC | CASEGLVSYEQYF | TRBJ2-7 | few | TRBV6-5 | TRBD2
TGTGCCAGCAGCCAGCAGACTAGCGGGAGGTACAATGAGCAGTTCTTC | CASSQQTSGRYNEQFF | TRBJ2-1 | NA | TRBV4-2 | TRBD2